Each of the 22 T cell receptor beta chains below was sequenced from the same sample in a study of blood T cell repertoires in COVID-19. The protocol was immunoSEQ multiplex PCR, while the TCRdb copy is restricted to in-frame clones and leaves out a portion. The sample contains approximately 130,000 clones, 60% to 80% of which appear only once. The sample was peripheral blood. Receptors were obtained from a human donor in a cohort sampled during active COVID-19.

This chain uses TRBV7-9 with TRBJ2-7; possibly TRBD2 for D (6 bases). The germline CDR1 and CDR2 sequences are SEHNR and FQNEAQ (reference sequence). CDR3 size: 15 residues. V lost 0 bases and J 2 bases, leaving 11 bases between the germline ends. The CDR3 reads CASSLAGGTTYEQYF. The CDR3 DNA reads TGTGCCAGCAGCTTAGCGGGCGGGACGACCTACGAGCAGTACTTC.

The V call is TRBV2, the J call TRBJ1-2; possible D gene TRBD1, 5 bases. CDR3 length: 13 amino acids. The V and J ends lost 7 bases and 8 bases respectively, with 17 bases between them. Germline V lookup: CDR1 SNHLY, CDR2 FYNNEI. CDR3 DNA: TGTGCCAGCATCCCAGGGCCTGTCCGCGGCTACACCTTC. The encoded protein is CASIPGPVRGYTF.

V usage is TRBV4-2 and J usage is TRBJ2-3; D remains unclear. From germline, CDR1 is LGHNA and CDR2 YNFKEQ. The CDR3 is 16 residues long. Trimming took off 2 bases at V and 4 bases at J, with 16 bases between the two ends. The CDR3 nucleotides are TGTGCCAGCAGCCAACCCCTAGGAGCTGGTCCAGATACGCAGTATTTT. This sequence encodes CASSQPLGAGPDTQYF.

The V call is TRBV19, the J call TRBJ1-1, with D perhaps TRBD1 (5 bases). V was shortened by 3 bases and J by 1 base, with 6 bases between the two germline ends. The CDR3 is 13 amino acids. Germline lookup yields CDR1 LNHDA and CDR2 SQIVND (reference sequence). CDR3 in amino acids: CASSIRGNTEAFF. CDR3 DNA sequence: TGTGCCAGTAGTATTAGGGGGAACACTGAAGCTTTCTTT. The full variable domain, with the rest looked up from reference TRBV19 and TRBJ1-1, is DGGITQSPKYLFRKEGQNVTLSCEQNLNHDAMYWYRQDPGQGLRLIYYSQIVNDFQKGDIAEGYSVSREKKESFPLTVTSAQKNPTAFYLCASSIRGNTEAFFGQGTRLTVV.

The CDR3 nucleotides are TGTGCCAGCAGTAACGGCTATGGCTACACCTTC. Protein: CASSNGYGYTF. The chain couples TRBV12-3 or TRBV12-4 to TRBJ1-2; D is uncertain. CDR3 length: 11 residues. With 5 bases removed from V and 4 bases from J, the gap between germline ends came to 5 bases.

The chain is built from TRBV18 and TRBJ2-7; 11 nucleotides line up with TRBD2. V lost 0 bases, J lost 2 bases, and 0 bases stayed unmatched. The CDR3 totals 15 residues. Germline V lookup: CDR1 KGHSH, CDR2 LQKENI. The CDR3 DNA is TGTGCCAGCTCACCACCGACTAGCGGGGCCTACGAGCAGTACTTC. Translating it yields CASSPPTSGAYEQYF.

V gene TRBV4-1 combines with J gene TRBJ1-1, with a weak D call TRBD1 (6 bases). CDR1 and CDR2 from the germline V gene are MGHRA and YSYEKL. V lost 1 base to trimming and J lost 4 bases, with 10 bases between them. The CDR3 has 14 residues. DNA of the CDR3: TGCGCCAGCAGCCAAGCAGGGGCCGGCACTGAAGCTTTCTTT. Translated: CASSQAGAGTEAFF.

This clone was detected once. This rearrangement joins TRBV28 to TRBJ2-7; the D gene is possibly TRBD1 (6 bases). The CDR3 is made up of 13 amino acids. The germline V gene has CDR1 MDHEN and CDR2 SYDVKM. Trimming pared 2 bases from V and 3 bases from J, leaving 8 bases between. The CDR3 bases are TGTGCCAGCAGTTTAGGACAGATCTACGAGCAGTACTTC. Translation: CASSLGQIYEQYF.

The CDR3: CAISGQGEETQYF. CDR3 DNA: TGTGCCATCAGCGGACAGGGTGAAGAGACCCAGTACTTC. This chain uses TRBV10-3 with TRBJ2-5; 8 positions match TRBD1. This CDR3 region has 13 residues. Trimming at V came to 6 bases and at J to 3 bases, leaving 3 bases not matched to a gene. Per the germline V gene, CDR1 is ENHRY and CDR2 is SYGVKD.

The rearrangement joins TRBV6-4 to TRBJ1-6; unclear D gene. Looked up from germline, CDR1 is MRHNA and CDR2 is SNTAGT. Trimming stripped 3 bases from V and 3 bases from J, with 9 bases between. The CDR3 has 15 amino acids. The CDR3, as DNA: TGTGCCAGCAGTGAACAGCCTTTCTATAATTCACCCCTCCACTTT. It is translated as CASSEQPFYNSPLHF.

The gene calls are TRBV7-9 and TRBJ1-1; TRBD1 agrees at 9 bases. Germline CDR1 is SEHNR and CDR2 is FQNEAQ (reference sequence). V lost 5 bases to trimming and J lost 5 bases; unmatched junction nucleotides: 3. The CDR3 is 13 amino acids. DNA of the CDR3: TGTGCCAGCAGCCCGACAGGGGGGACTGAAGCTTTCTTT. Translation gives CASSPTGGTEAFF.

As DNA, the CDR3 is TGTGCCAGCAGCCAAAGGACAGGGGGCAGAACTGGGGCCAACGTCCTGACTTTC. Its protein is CASSQRTGGRTGANVLTF. The rearrangement links TRBV3-1 (or the pseudogene TRBV3-2) to TRBJ2-6; 11 positions agree with TRBD1. There are 18 residues in the CDR3. In germline, CDR1 is LGHDT, CDR2 YNNKEL (reference sequence). V was clipped by 2 bases and J by 2 bases; unmatched bases: 5.

The chain has TRBV7-2 and TRBJ2-2; weak D call: TRBD2 (6 bases). The CDR3 runs to 15 residues. The germline CDR1 and CDR2 sequences are SGHTA and FQGNSA. V dropped 5 bases and J dropped 7 bases, with 17 bases sitting between them. CDR3 DNA sequence: TGTGCCAGCAGCCAAACTAGCTCTAGGATCGGGGAGCTGTTTTTT. Encoded protein: CASSQTSSRIGELFF.

The V and J genes are TRBV5-4 and TRBJ1-4, with 8 bases fitting TRBD1. CDR1 and CDR2 from the germline V gene are SGHNT and YYREEE (reference sequence). This CDR3 spans 16 amino acids. J was trimmed by 7 bases and V by 4 bases; bases with no gene match: 12. CDR3: CASSRKGAGGIEKLFF. CDR3 DNA sequence: TGTGCCAGCAGCAGGAAAGGGGCAGGGGGCATTGAAAAACTGTTTTTT.

This clone appeared once. This chain joins TRBV15 and TRBJ1-5; 7 positions agree with TRBD1. The germline V gene encodes CDR1 LNHNV and CDR2 YYDKDF (reference sequence). The junction had 0 bases not matched to a gene; V was cut back by 0 bases and J by 4 bases. This CDR3 comprises 14 residues. The CDR3 DNA reads TGTGCCACCAGCAGAGACAGGGGGAATCAGCCCCAGCATTTT. It yields the protein CATSRDRGNQPQHF.

The chain uses TRBV28 and TRBJ1-1, with a weak D call TRBD1 (5 bases). This CDR3 is built from 15 residues. The V gene lost 5 bases and the J gene lost 1 base, with 14 bases spanning the gap. CDR1 MDHEN and CDR2 SYDVKM come from the germline V gene. The CDR3 reads CASSRIDSPNTEAFF. CDR3 DNA sequence: TGTGCCAGCAGTCGTATAGACAGCCCGAACACTGAAGCTTTCTTT.

The chain combines TRBV19 with TRBJ2-2; 7 bases fit TRBD1. V lost 3 bases and J lost 6; bases outside the gene matches: 1. CDR3 length equals 13 residues. Germline V gene data show CDR1 as LNHDA and CDR2 as SQIVND (reference sequence). The CDR3 loop reads CASSITGAGELFF. For the CDR3, the DNA is TGTGCCAGTAGTATCACAGGGGCCGGGGAGCTGTTTTTT.

Regarding this clone: Different DNA sequences within this sample yield the same CDR3. The chain uses TRBV27 and TRBJ1-1, with TRBD1 matching over 7 bases. The germline CDR1 and CDR2 sequences are MNHEY and SMNVEV (reference sequence). The CDR3 runs to 14 residues. V shed 5 bases and J 2 bases; nucleotides not matched to a gene: 5. The CDR3 here is CASSPGTANTEAFF. Written as DNA, the CDR3 is TGTGCCAGCAGTCCCGGGACAGCCAACACTGAAGCTTTCTTT.

The chain has TRBV30 and TRBJ1-1; 7 bases are a match to TRBD1. CDR1 and CDR2 (germline): GTSNPN, SVGIG (reference sequence). The CDR3 is 16 residues long. The V and J ends lost 4 bases and 1 base, in that order; junction bases with no gene match: 12. The CDR3 nucleotides are TGTGCCTGGACCCTAGGGGGCGTCAGTAAGAACACTGAAGCTTTCTTT. This gives the protein CAWTLGGVSKNTEAFF.

CDR3 DNA: TGTGCCAGCAGCCTCGAGGGGGACAGGGGGCCCGAGCAGTACTTC. It codes for CASSLEGDRGPEQYF. The chain couples TRBV7-9 to TRBJ2-7; 12 bases agree with TRBD1. J was trimmed by 6 bases and V by 5 bases; bases with no gene match: 8. Per the germline V gene, CDR1 is SEHNR and CDR2 is FQNEAQ (reference sequence). The CDR3 runs 15 residues.

This clone was observed a single time. This sequence joins TRBV30 and TRBJ2-3, with D possibly being TRBD1 (6 bases). Between the trimmed V and J ends, which lost 0 bases and 11 bases, there was a span of 12 bases. Per germline, CDR1 GTSNPN and CDR2 SVGIG (reference sequence). There are 12 residues in the CDR3. CDR3 amino acids: CAWSVHKGGQYF. The CDR3 bases are TGTGCCTGGAGTGTACATAAAGGGGGGCAGTATTTT. The full variable domain, its missing parts supplied by reference TRBV30 and TRBJ2-3, is SQTIHQWPATLVQPVGSPLSLECTVEGTSNPNLYWYRQAAGRGLQLLFYSVGIGQISSEVPQNLSASRPQDRQFILSSKKLLLSDSGFYLCAWSVHKGGQYFGPGTRLTVL.

CDR3 DNA sequence: TGTGCCAGCACCCTTGCGGGAGGGTACGAGCAGTACTTC. Translating gives CASTLAGGYEQYF. This chain connects TRBV12-3 or TRBV12-4 to TRBJ2-7; 9 bases line up with TRBD2. The trim removed 7 bases at V and 4 bases at J, leaving 5 bases unmatched. The CDR3 runs to 13 residues.